The 13 T cell receptor beta chains reported below all come from one sample, sequenced in a study of blood T cell repertoires in COVID-19. Assay used: immunoSEQ multiplex PCR; TCRdb lists only in-frame clones, some missing. The sample has some 400,000 clones; 70% to 90% are singletons. Sequencing was performed on peripheral blood. Receptors originate from a woman aged 25 to 39 with COVID-19, enrolled during active disease.

The chain employs TRBV7-6 and TRBJ2-3; 12 bases match TRBD2. Per the germline V gene, CDR1 is SGHVS and CDR2 is FNYEAQ. The CDR3 consists of 16 residues. Trimming cost V 6 bases and J 5 bases; bases outside gene matches: 9. The CDR3, as DNA: TGTGCCAGCAGTGACTCTAGCGGGAGGGCCATAGATACGCAGTATTTT. It is translated as CASSDSSGRAIDTQYF.

J is TRBJ1-5 and V is TRBV11-2; no clear D. V lost 0 bases and J lost 11, with 11 bases in between. This CDR3 is built from 13 residues. Per the germline V gene, CDR1 is SGHAT and CDR2 is FQNNGV. As DNA, the CDR3 is TGTGCCAGCAGCTTAGAAGAGGGATTGGCCCAGCATTTT. The encoded protein is CASSLEEGLAQHF.

The rearrangement joins TRBV7-9 to TRBJ2-1; 7 nucleotides match TRBD1. The V segment lost 5 bases and the J segment 0 bases; nucleotides outside the gene matches: 16. Germline CDR1 SEHNR, CDR2 FQNEAQ (reference sequence). The CDR3 extends over 19 amino acids. The CDR3 sequence: CASSGKSGDRLLSYNEQFF. The CDR3 DNA sequence: TGTGCCAGCAGCGGCAAGTCAGGGGACAGACTACTCTCCTACAATGAGCAGTTCTTC. Based on the CDR3 plus reference TRBV7-9 and TRBJ2-1, the full variable domain is DTGVSQNPRHKITKRGQNVTFRCDPISEHNRLYWYRQTLGQGPEFLTYFQNEAQLEKSRLLSDRFSAERPKGSFSTLEIQRTEQGDSAMYLCASSGKSGDRLLSYNEQFFGPGTRLTVL.

This clone showed up just once. This rearrangement joins TRBV10-1 to TRBJ1-5; no clear D. Trimming stripped 3 bases from V and 3 bases from J, with 12 bases between. Germline CDR1 is WNHNN and CDR2 is SYGVQD (reference sequence). The CDR3 runs 15 residues. Here the CDR3 DNA reads TGCGCCAGCAGTGAAACCGGACTCCCCAATCAGCCCCAGCATTTT. Translating gives CASSETGLPNQPQHF.

The CDR3 DNA reads as TGTGCCCGGTCAAGAGCGGGCTCCTACAATGAGCAGTTCTTC. It codes for CARSRAGSYNEQFF. This sequence joins TRBV30 and TRBJ2-1; tentative D call: TRBD2 (6 bases). Germline V gives CDR1 GTSNPN, CDR2 SVGIG (reference sequence). The CDR3 has 14 amino acids. V was shortened by 8 bases and J by 0 bases, with 14 bases between the two germline ends.

This sequence joins TRBV14 and TRBJ2-7; TRBD2 matches 7 bases. CDR3 length: 15 residues. Germline V gives CDR1 SGHDN, CDR2 FVKESK. The ends lost 1 base at V and 3 bases at J; junction bases unmatched: 6. In DNA, the CDR3 is TGTGCCAGCAGCCAAGGAGGGACTATGATCTACGAGCAGTACTTC. Translation: CASSQGGTMIYEQYF.

The chain links TRBV5-1 to TRBJ2-7, with 10 bases that match TRBD1. The length of the CDR3 is 14 residues. Germline values: CDR1 SGHRS, CDR2 YFSETQ. J gave up 6 bases and V 3 bases, and 6 bases lay outside the gene matches. Written as DNA, the CDR3 is TGCGCCAGCAGCTGGCGACAGGGGGCAGGCGAGCAGTACTTC. Amino acids: CASSWRQGAGEQYF.

The V call is TRBV3-1 (or the pseudogene TRBV3-2), the J call TRBJ2-7; the D gene is possibly TRBD2 (6 bases). The CDR3 totals 15 residues. V lost 1 base and J lost 5, with 15 bases in between. Germline CDR1 reads LGHDT; CDR2 reads YNNKEL (reference sequence). The CDR3 coding sequence is TGTGCCAGCAGCCAAGGGAGGGCCGTTGGGAACGAGCAGTACTTC. Amino acid sequence: CASSQGRAVGNEQYF.

The chain combines TRBV28 with TRBJ2-7, with D possibly TRBD2 on 5 matching bases. The CDR3 is 14 amino acids. Germline CDR1 and CDR2: MDHEN and SYDVKM. V lost 7 bases and J 5 bases, leaving 18 bases between the germline ends. Here the CDR3 reads CASTPGSARDEQYF. The DNA of the CDR3 is TGTGCCAGCACCCCGGGAAGCGCGAGGGACGAGCAGTACTTC.

This clone was detected once. The V and J genes are TRBV19 and TRBJ1-4; maybe TRBD1 (5 bases). The CDR3 is 13 amino acids. Between the trimmed V and J ends, which lost 5 bases and 8 bases, there was a span of 12 bases. The germline V gene encodes CDR1 LNHDA and CDR2 SQIVND (reference sequence). CDR3 residues: CASSGATPEKLFF. The CDR3, as DNA: TGTGCCAGTAGTGGGGCCACACCAGAAAAACTGTTTTTT.

The gene calls are TRBV5-4 and TRBJ2-4; 7 nucleotides agree with TRBD2. CDR1 and CDR2 from the germline V gene are SGHNT and YYREEE (reference sequence). V was pared by 4 bases and J by 4 bases, with 5 bases of the junction left unmatched. This CDR3 spans 14 amino acids. CDR3 region: CASSDFGGKNIQYF. In DNA form, the CDR3 reads TGTGCCAGCAGCGACTTCGGGGGGAAAAACATTCAGTACTTC.

The chain uses TRBV5-5 and TRBJ2-7; D gene ambiguous. The ends were cut back, 4 bases at V and 4 bases at J, with 15 bases in the middle. The V gene's germline CDR1 is SGHKS and CDR2 YYEKEE (reference sequence). The CDR3 length is 14 residues. CDR3: CASSRLMGLYEQYF. The CDR3 DNA is TGTGCCAGCAGCCGTTTGATGGGCTTGTACGAGCAGTACTTC.

The V gene is TRBV18, the J gene TRBJ2-2; 7 bases line up with TRBD2. Losses at the gene ends were 8 bases for V and 4 bases for J; bases not matched to a gene: 10. Germline V gene lookup returns CDR1 KGHSH and CDR2 LQKENI. The CDR3 has 15 amino acids. The CDR3 here is CASPPASGATGELFF. The CDR3 region has the DNA TGTGCCAGCCCCCCCGCCAGCGGGGCCACCGGGGAGCTGTTTTTT.